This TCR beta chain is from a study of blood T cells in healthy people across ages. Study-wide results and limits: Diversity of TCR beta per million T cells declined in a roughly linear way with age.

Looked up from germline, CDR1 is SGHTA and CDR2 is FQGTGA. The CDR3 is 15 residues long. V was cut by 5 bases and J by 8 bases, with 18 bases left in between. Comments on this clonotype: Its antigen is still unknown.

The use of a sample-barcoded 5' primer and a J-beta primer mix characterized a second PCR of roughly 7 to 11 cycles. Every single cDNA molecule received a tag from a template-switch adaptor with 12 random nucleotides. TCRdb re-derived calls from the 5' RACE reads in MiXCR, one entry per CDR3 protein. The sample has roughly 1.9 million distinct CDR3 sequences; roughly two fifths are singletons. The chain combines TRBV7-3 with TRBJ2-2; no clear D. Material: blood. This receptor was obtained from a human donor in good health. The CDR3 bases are TGTGCCAGCAGCCCAAACGGGTTCAGCAATGGGGAGCTGTTTTTT. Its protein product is CASSPNGFSNGELFF. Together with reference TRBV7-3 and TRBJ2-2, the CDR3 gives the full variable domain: GAGVSQTPSNKVTEKGKYVELRCDPISGHTALYWYRQSLGQGPEFLIYFQGTGAADDSGLPNDRFFAVRPEGSVSTLKIQRTERGDSAVYLCASSPNGFSNGELFFGEGSRLTVL.